This entry features one T cell receptor beta chain sequence. Germline CDR1 MNHNY, CDR2 SVGAGI (reference sequence). The CDR3 is 12 residues long. With 6 bases clipped from V and 7 bases from J, the junction kept 3 bases outside the gene matches. The PCR had 60 Vbeta and 13 Jbeta primers. Measured with immunoSEQ multiplex PCR; TCRdb has only the in-frame clones, and not every one. The sample yields approximately 190,000 clones, over 65% seen once. The data were obtained in a study of cytomegalovirus exposure and HLA in healthy donors. The receptor was derived from a woman between 50 and 59 years old in good health and CMV-seropositive. The J gene is TRBJ2-7, the V gene TRBV6-6; 10 bases agree with TRBD1. What was sequenced was PBMCs. Here the CDR3 reads CASRGQGTEQYF. The CDR3, as DNA: TGTGCCAGCAGGGGACAGGGGACAGAGCAGTACTTC.